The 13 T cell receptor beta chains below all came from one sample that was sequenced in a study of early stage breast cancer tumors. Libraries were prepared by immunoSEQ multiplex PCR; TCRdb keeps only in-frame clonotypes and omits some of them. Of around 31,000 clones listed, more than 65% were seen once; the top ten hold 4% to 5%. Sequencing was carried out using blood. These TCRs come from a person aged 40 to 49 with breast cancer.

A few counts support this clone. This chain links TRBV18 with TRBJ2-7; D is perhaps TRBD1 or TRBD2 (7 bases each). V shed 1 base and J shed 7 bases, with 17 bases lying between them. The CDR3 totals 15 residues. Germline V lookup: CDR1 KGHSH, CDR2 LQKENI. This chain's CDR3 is CASSPRQGGTLEQYF. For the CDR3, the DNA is TGTGCCAGCTCACCACGGCAGGGGGGGACTCTGGAGCAGTACTTC. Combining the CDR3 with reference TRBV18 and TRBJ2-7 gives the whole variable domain NAGVMQNPRHLVRRRGQEARLRCSPMKGHSHVYWYRQLPEEGLKFMVYLQKENIIDESGMPKERFSAEFPKEGPSILRIQQVVRGDSAAYFCASSPRQGGTLEQYFGPGTRLTVT.

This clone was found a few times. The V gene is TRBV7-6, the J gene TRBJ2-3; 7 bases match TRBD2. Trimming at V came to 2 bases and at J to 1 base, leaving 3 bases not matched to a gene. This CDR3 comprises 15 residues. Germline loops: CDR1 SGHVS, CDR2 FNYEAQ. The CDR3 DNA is TGTGCCAGCAGCTTATTCCTAGCGGGCACAGATACGCAGTATTTT. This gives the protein CASSLFLAGTDTQYF.

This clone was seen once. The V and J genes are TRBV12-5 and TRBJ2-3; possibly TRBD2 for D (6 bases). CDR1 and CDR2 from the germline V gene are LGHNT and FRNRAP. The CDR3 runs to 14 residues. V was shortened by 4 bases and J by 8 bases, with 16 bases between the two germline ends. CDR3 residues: CASGSLGRGGTQYF. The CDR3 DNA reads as TGTGCTAGTGGTTCCTTGGGTAGGGGAGGTACGCAGTATTTT.

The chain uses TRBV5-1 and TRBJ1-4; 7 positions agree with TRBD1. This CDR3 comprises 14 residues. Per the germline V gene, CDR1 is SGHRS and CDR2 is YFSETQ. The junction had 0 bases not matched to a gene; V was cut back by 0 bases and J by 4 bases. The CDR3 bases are TGCGCCAGCAGCTTGGACAGGGGTAATGAAAAACTGTTTTTT. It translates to CASSLDRGNEKLFF.

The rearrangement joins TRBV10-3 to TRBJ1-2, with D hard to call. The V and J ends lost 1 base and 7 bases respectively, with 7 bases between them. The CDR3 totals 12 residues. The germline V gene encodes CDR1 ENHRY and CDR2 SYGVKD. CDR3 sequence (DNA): TGTGCCATCAGTGAGTGGGGTGGTGGCTACACCTTC. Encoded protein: CAISEWGGGYTF.

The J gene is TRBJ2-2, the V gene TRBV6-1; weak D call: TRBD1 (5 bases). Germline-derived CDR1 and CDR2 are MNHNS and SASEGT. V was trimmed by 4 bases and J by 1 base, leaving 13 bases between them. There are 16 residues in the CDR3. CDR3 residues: CASSVSRAMNTGELFF. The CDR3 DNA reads TGTGCCAGCAGTGTCAGCAGGGCTATGAACACCGGGGAGCTGTTTTTT.

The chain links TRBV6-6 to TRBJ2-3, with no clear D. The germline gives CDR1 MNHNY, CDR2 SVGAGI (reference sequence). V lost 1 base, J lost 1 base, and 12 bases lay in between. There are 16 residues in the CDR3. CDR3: CASSYYSALGTDTQYF. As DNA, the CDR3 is TGTGCCAGCAGTTACTACAGTGCGTTGGGCACAGATACGCAGTATTTT.

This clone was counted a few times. The CDR3, as DNA: TGTGCCAGCAGCTCGATACAGGGGCCCCAAGAGACCCAGTACTTC. This translates into CASSSIQGPQETQYF. The rearrangement joins TRBV6-1 to TRBJ2-5; 7 positions agree with TRBD1. Germline loops: CDR1 MNHNS, CDR2 SASEGT. The CDR3 has 15 amino acids. The junction had 8 bases not matched to a gene; V was cut back by 6 bases and J by 1 base.

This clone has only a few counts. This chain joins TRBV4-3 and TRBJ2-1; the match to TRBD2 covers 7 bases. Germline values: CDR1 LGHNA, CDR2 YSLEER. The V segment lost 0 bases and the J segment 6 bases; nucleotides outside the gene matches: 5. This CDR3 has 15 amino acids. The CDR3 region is CASSQEGRAFNEQFF. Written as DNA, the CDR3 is TGCGCCAGCAGCCAAGAGGGGAGGGCGTTCAATGAGCAGTTCTTC.

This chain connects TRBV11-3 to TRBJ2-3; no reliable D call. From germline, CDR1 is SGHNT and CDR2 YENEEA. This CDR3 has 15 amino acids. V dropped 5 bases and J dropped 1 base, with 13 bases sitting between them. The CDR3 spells CASSRNSVGTDTQYF. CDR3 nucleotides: TGTGCCAGCAGCCGAAACAGTGTGGGCACAGATACGCAGTATTTT. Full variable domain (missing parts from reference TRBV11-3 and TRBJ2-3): EAGVVQSPRYKIIEKKQPVAFWCNPISGHNTLYWYLQNLGQGPELLIRYENEEAVDDSQLPKDRFSAERLKGVDSTLKIQPAELGDSAVYLCASSRNSVGTDTQYFGPGTRLTVL.

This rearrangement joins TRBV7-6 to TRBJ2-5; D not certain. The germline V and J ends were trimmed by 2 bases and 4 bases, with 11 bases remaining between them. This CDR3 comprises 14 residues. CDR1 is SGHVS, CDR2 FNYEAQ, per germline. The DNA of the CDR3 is TGTGCCAGCAGCTTAATGACTTTGGGAGAGACCCAGTACTTC. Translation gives CASSLMTLGETQYF.

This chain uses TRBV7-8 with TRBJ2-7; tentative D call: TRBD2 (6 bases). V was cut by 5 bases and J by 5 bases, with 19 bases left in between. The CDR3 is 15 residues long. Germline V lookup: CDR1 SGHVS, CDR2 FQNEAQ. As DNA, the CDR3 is TGTGCCAGCAGCCTTACGTCCGGGGGATATGACGAGCAGTACTTC. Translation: CASSLTSGGYDEQYF.

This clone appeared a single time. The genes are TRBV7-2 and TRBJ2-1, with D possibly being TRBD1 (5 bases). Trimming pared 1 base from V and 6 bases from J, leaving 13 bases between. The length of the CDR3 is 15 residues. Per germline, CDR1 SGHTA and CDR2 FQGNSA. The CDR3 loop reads CASSLGFQGGNEQFF. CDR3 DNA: TGTGCCAGCAGCTTAGGCTTTCAGGGCGGCAATGAGCAGTTCTTC.